This is a list of T cell receptor beta chains from one sample in a study of T cell clones after liver transplantation. Measured with immunoSEQ multiplex PCR; TCRdb has only the in-frame clones, and not every one. The data contain just under 60,000 clones, around three quarters of them singletons. The sequencing here drew on CD4+ T cells from blood, taken at the approximately 15-month timepoint. These receptors all stem from a human patient who received a liver transplant. Some T cells may arise from the graft donor. The CDR3 runs from the conserved cysteine through the conserved F or W. D genes are given only for firm matches. Rows give clone size only sometimes, using once, few, many, or a class for an expanded clone.

clone_size | d_call | cdr3_length | j_call | v_call | cdr3_aa
. | . | 13 | TRBJ1-1 | TRBV11-2 | CASSLTENTEAFF
many | . | 13 | TRBJ1-1 | TRBV18 | CASSYSRDREAFF
few | TRBD1 | 13 | TRBJ2-1 | TRBV18 | CASSSDRDRPQFF
few | . | 16 | TRBJ1-4 | TRBV5-1 | CASSLIGGTSNEKLFF
. | . | 14 | TRBJ1-4 | TRBV7-2 | CASSHSRRDEKLFF
few | . | 14 | TRBJ2-7 | TRBV28 | CASFSAGRNYEQYF
. | . | 14 | TRBJ2-5 | TRBV5-6 | CASSLPALRETQYF
few | TRBD2 | 14 | TRBJ2-1 | TRBV11-3 | CASKLAEEYNEQFF
. | TRBD2 | 16 | TRBJ2-3 | TRBV30 | CAWNIWAGGLTDTQYF
. | . | 13 | TRBJ2-7 | TRBV2 | CASTSSDTYEQYF
. | TRBD1 | 13 | TRBJ2-1 | TRBV10-3 | CANRQGGRNEQFF
. | . | 12 | TRBJ1-2 | TRBV28 | CASSLEPDGYTF
once | . | 16 | TRBJ2-2 | TRBV4-3 | CASSQEVPGNTGELFF
. | TRBD2 | 18 | TRBJ2-3 | TRBV5-6 | CASSLVTSVLLSTDTQYF
. | TRBD2 | 14 | TRBJ2-1 | TRBV7-8 | CASSAGLALGEQFF
. | TRBD1 | 16 | TRBJ2-2 | TRBV5-1 | CASSFFGTGETGELFF
. | . | 14 | TRBJ2-2 | TRBV10-3 | CAISEFTGTGELFF
. | . | 14 | TRBJ2-1 | TRBV4-3 | CASSQRGTYNEQFF
. | . | 15 | TRBJ1-4 | TRBV28 | CASSLLAGSDEKLFF
few | . | 16 | TRBJ2-2 | TRBV4-1 | CASSQGEGLVTGELFF
. | . | 13 | TRBJ2-3 | TRBV11-2 | CASSLRGADTQYF
. | . | 13 | TRBJ2-1 | TRBV4-3 | CASSPTSLGEQFF
. | . | 19 | TRBJ1-6 | TRBV11-2 | CASSSPRAQGISYNSPLHF
. | TRBD1 | 16 | TRBJ1-4 | TRBV15 | CATSRDRTGANEKLFF
. | . | 15 | TRBJ1-5 | TRBV7-8 | CASSLFGQTNQPQHF
. | . | 16 | TRBJ2-3 | TRBV11-2 | CASSLRGGSRGDTQYF
. | . | 14 | TRBJ2-7 | TRBV2 | CASTRYGQTYEQYF
many | TRBD2 | 17 | TRBJ2-1 | TRBV5-1 | CASSLASTSGTYNEQFF
. | . | 13 | TRBJ1-2 | TRBV18 | CASSPGGSDGYTF
. | . | 14 | TRBJ2-2 | TRBV9 | CASSRQGGTGELFF
once | . | 14 | TRBJ1-1 | TRBV5-1 | CASSLVGTYTEAFF
. | . | 12 | TRBJ1-3 | TRBV28 | CASSFTGNTIYF
once | TRBD2 | 14 | TRBJ2-5 | TRBV5-1 | CASGSGRTQETQYF
many | . | 16 | TRBJ1-3 | TRBV7-6 | CASSYEDRRSGNTIYF
. | . | 15 | TRBJ1-2 | TRBV7-9 | CASSSGVGGDYGYTF
. | . | 14 | TRBJ1-2 | TRBV7-2 | CASSLGQGVYGYTF
. | . | 13 | TRBJ2-3 | TRBV6-1 | CASSVQGPDTQYF
. | TRBD1 | 15 | TRBJ1-6 | TRBV6-5 | CASIPGQGVNSPLHF
once | . | 15 | TRBJ2-4 | TRBV2 | CASSELTVRENIQYF
. | TRBD1 | 16 | TRBJ2-2 | TRBV5-1 | CASSLVPGGNTGELFF
. | TRBD1 | 14 | TRBJ1-2 | TRBV14 | CASSRPGTDYGYTF
. | . | 13 | TRBJ2-5 | TRBV19 | CASRRQTWETQYF
. | TRBD1 | 14 | TRBJ1-4 | TRBV5-4 | CASSTTGRTEKLFF
. | TRBD2 | 13 | TRBJ2-3 | TRBV19 | CASRTSGGNTQYF
. | TRBD2 | 16 | TRBJ2-1 | TRBV19 | CASTSGGVRREHEQFF
. | . | 14 | TRBJ1-4 | TRBV28 | CASGLGATNEKLFF
once | . | 13 | TRBJ2-3 | TRBV10-1 | CASSLAGGDTQYF